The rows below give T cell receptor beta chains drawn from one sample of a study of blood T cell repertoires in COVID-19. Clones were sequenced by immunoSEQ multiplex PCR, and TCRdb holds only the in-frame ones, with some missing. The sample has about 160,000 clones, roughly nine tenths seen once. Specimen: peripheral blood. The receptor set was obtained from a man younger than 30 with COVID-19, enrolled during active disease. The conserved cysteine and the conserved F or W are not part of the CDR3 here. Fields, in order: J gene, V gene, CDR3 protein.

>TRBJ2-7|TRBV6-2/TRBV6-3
ASSDGAGAGNEQY
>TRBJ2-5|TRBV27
ASSPRQGETETQY
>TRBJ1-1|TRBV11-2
ASSRTANTEAF
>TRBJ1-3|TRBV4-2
ASSQHRELSGNTIY
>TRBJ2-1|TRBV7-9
ASSPQADYFHEQF
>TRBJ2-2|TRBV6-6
ASSSGTGYTGELF
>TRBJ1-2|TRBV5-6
ASSTGGGTGYT
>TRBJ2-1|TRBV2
ASNKRSSYNEQF
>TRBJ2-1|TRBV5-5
ASRDGVRGSYNEQF
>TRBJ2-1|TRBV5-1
ASSESGSVVEQF
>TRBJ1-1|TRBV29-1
SVVRLMNTEAF
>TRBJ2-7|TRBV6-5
ASNTGPLPEQY
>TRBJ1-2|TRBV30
AWSNKRDRDYGYT
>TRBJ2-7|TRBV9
ASSTGGGQGLDEQY
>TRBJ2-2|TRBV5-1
ASSLMGQGNTGELF
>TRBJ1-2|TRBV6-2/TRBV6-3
ASSHYYGYT
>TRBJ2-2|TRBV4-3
ASSHTRAGELF
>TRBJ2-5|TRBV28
ASSPVPGLVGETQY
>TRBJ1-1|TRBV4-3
ASSPGAANTEAF
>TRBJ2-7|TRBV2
ASSVRTSPYEQY
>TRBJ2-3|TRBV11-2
ASSLGGSRTDTQY
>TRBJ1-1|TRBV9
ASSPFPGEMNTEAF
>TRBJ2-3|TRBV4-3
ASSQGAGTDTQY
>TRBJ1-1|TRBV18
ASSPLWTGRGVTEAF
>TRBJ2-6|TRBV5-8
ASSFEGSGANVLT
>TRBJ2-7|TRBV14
ASVGRGRDYEQY
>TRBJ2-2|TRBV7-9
ASRTGLAGGPGTGELF
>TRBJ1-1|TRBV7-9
ASSPIGYLKNTEAF
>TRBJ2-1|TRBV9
ASSVDRLASYNEQF
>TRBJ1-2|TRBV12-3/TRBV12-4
ASSLGSYGYT
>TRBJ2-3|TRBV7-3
ASSFVGAGDTQY
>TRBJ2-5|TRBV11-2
ASSSKRGQETQY
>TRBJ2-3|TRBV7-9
ASSFGLAGAPDTQY
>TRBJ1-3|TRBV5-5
ASSYSNHLSGNTIY
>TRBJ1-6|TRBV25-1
ASSATGYNSPLH
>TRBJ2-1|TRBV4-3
ASSQEGGTNNEQF
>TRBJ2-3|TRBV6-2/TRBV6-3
ASSPLAAMSTDTQY
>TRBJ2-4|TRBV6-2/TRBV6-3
ASSYSRVAAENIQY
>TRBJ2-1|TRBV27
ASRSVGAGGIYNEQF
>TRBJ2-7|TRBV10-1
ASSESGRGTYEQY
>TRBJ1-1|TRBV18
ASSRSDTMNTEAF
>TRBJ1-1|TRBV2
ACNRGREGTEAF
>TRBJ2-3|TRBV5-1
ASSFAGQDTDTQY
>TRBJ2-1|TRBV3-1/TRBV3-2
ASSQVPPLAGNEQF
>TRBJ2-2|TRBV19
ASSLQGAGGELF
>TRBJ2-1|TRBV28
ASSGGEGRFNEQF
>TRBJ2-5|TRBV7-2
ASSLNRVNFKGETQY
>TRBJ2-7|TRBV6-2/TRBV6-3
ASSYSRDRPFPSYEQY
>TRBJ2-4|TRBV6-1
ASSEPMTGAWNIQY
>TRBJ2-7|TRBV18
ASSPRDRGLYEQY